A selection of T cell receptor beta chains follows, all from one sample in a study of cytomegalovirus exposure and HLA in healthy donors. Clones were sequenced by immunoSEQ multiplex PCR, and TCRdb holds only the in-frame ones, with some missing. This sample has 150,000 or so clones, with 82% found just once. Sequenced input: PBMCs. These receptors were collected from a male donor in good health and CMV-seronegative. Both conserved end residues are part of each CDR3. Fields, in order: D gene, clone size, CDR3 length, J gene, V gene, CDR3 DNA, CDR3 protein. A D gene is named only where the DNA matches it firmly. Size is omitted from some rows. Given values are once, few, many or a class for expanded clones.

D: NA; size: NA; length: 15; J: TRBJ1-1; V: TRBV10-1; DNA: TGCGCCAGCAGTGAGTCGATGGGGGCCGGGACTGAAGCTTTCTTT; CDR3: CASSESMGAGTEAFF
D: NA; size: NA; length: 14; J: TRBJ1-2; V: TRBV19; DNA: TGTGCCAGTAGTATGACGGGCCTCGGGACAGGCTACACCTTC; CDR3: CASSMTGLGTGYTF
D: TRBD2; size: NA; length: 14; J: TRBJ2-7; V: TRBV19; DNA: TGTGCCAGTAGTGCAGCGGGAGTTTCCTACGAGCAGTACTTC; CDR3: CASSAAGVSYEQYF
D: TRBD2; size: many; length: 15; J: TRBJ2-7; V: TRBV4-2; DNA: TGTGCCAGCAGCCGTGAACTAGCGGGGGTTGACGAGCAGTACTTC; CDR3: CASSRELAGVDEQYF
D: NA; size: few; length: 13; J: TRBJ1-5; V: TRBV30; DNA: TGTGCCATGGAAGGACAGAGCAATCAGCCCCAGCATTTT; CDR3: CAMEGQSNQPQHF
D: NA; size: NA; length: 18; J: TRBJ1-4; V: TRBV7-9; DNA: TGTGCCAGCAGCTTAGGGGAGTTTCGGGGGGAATCTAATGAAAAACTGTTTTTT; CDR3: CASSLGEFRGESNEKLFF
D: NA; size: NA; length: 15; J: TRBJ2-7; V: TRBV7-2; DNA: TGTGCCAGCAGCTTAGCGGGAATTCTCAGGGCCGAGCAGTACTTC; CDR3: CASSLAGILRAEQYF
D: NA; size: NA; length: 15; J: TRBJ2-5; V: TRBV25-1; DNA: TGTGCCAGCAGTACGCCGGGACAAGCCCAAGAGGCCCAGTACTTC; CDR3: CASSTPGQAQEAQYF
D: NA; size: NA; length: 13; J: TRBJ2-6; V: TRBV5-4; DNA: TGTGCCAGCAGCCCCTTTGGGGCCAACGTCCTGACTTTC; CDR3: CASSPFGANVLTF
D: TRBD1; size: NA; length: 16; J: TRBJ2-7; V: TRBV5-1; DNA: TGCGCCAGCAGCAGCCACCCGGACAGGGGATTGTACGAGCAGTACTTC; CDR3: CASSSHPDRGLYEQYF
D: TRBD2; size: NA; length: 16; J: TRBJ2-7; V: TRBV7-2; DNA: TGTGCCAGCAGCAAACAGACAGCGGGAGGGCCGCTCGAGCAGTACTTC; CDR3: CASSKQTAGGPLEQYF
D: NA; size: few; length: 11; J: TRBJ2-3; V: TRBV20-1; DNA: TGCAGTTCCAAGTCGGCAGATACGCAGTATTTT; CDR3: CSSKSADTQYF
D: TRBD2; size: NA; length: 15; J: TRBJ2-5; V: TRBV5-1; DNA: TGCGCCAGCAGCAGTCGGGGGGGCCCCCAAGAGACCCAGTACTTC; CDR3: CASSSRGGPQETQYF
D: NA; size: once; length: 12; J: TRBJ2-1; V: TRBV6-1; DNA: TGTGCCAGCAGCCCCACTACCAATGAGCAGTTCTTC; CDR3: CASSPTTNEQFF
D: TRBD1; size: few; length: 15; J: TRBJ1-1; V: TRBV6-1; DNA: TGTGCCAGCAGTGAACTAGGACAGGGGAACACTGAAGCTTTCTTT; CDR3: CASSELGQGNTEAFF
D: TRBD2; size: NA; length: 16; J: TRBJ2-5; V: TRBV5-6; DNA: TGTGCCAGCAGCCGCGGGTTGCGGGGGACTCGGCAAGAGCAGTACTTC; CDR3: CASSRGLRGTRQEQYF
D: NA; size: NA; length: 13; J: TRBJ1-2; V: TRBV6-4; DNA: TGTGCCAGCAGTAGAGCTGAGGGCTATGGCTACACCTTC; CDR3: CASSRAEGYGYTF
D: TRBD1; size: NA; length: 18; J: TRBJ1-2; V: TRBV27; DNA: TGTGCCAGCAGTCGCAACTCGGGACAGGGGGCCGTTAACTATGGCTACACCTTC; CDR3: CASSRNSGQGAVNYGYTF
D: TRBD1; size: NA; length: 15; J: TRBJ2-7; V: TRBV5-5; DNA: TGTGCCAGCAGCTTGGGACAGGGGGCGATCTACGAGCAGTACTTC; CDR3: CASSLGQGAIYEQYF
D: TRBD2; size: NA; length: 17; J: TRBJ2-3; V: TRBV5-1; DNA: TGCGCCAGCAGCGACCAAGTCAAGCGGGGAAACACAGATACGCAGTATTTT; CDR3: CASSDQVKRGNTDTQYF
D: NA; size: NA; length: 15; J: TRBJ1-4; V: TRBV5-1; DNA: TGCGCCAGCAGCTTGGTATCGGGGACTAATGAAAAACTGTTTTTT; CDR3: CASSLVSGTNEKLFF
D: TRBD1; size: NA; length: 16; J: TRBJ2-7; V: TRBV29-1; DNA: TGCAGCGTTGAAGATACCGGGACAGGGTCCGGATACGAGCAGTACTTC; CDR3: CSVEDTGTGSGYEQYF
D: NA; size: NA; length: 10; J: TRBJ1-2; V: TRBV6-1; DNA: TGTTCTCTAGGAGAATATGGCTACACCTTC; CDR3: CSLGEYGYTF
D: TRBD1; size: NA; length: 16; J: TRBJ2-5; V: TRBV28; DNA: TGTGCCAGCAGTTTCAAGACAGGGGGCACGCAAGAGACCCAGTACTTC; CDR3: CASSFKTGGTQETQYF
D: NA; size: once; length: 15; J: TRBJ1-6; V: TRBV25-1; DNA: TGTGCCAGCAGATCGGCGGGGACCCCGAATTCACCCCTCCACTTT; CDR3: CASRSAGTPNSPLHF
D: TRBD2; size: few; length: 16; J: TRBJ2-1; V: TRBV7-2; DNA: TGTGCCAGCAGCTTAGCGTCGGGAGGAATGTTCAATGAGCAGTTCTTC; CDR3: CASSLASGGMFNEQFF
D: TRBD1; size: NA; length: 14; J: TRBJ2-1; V: TRBV10-2; DNA: TGCGCCAGCAGGGAACCGGGACAGTACAATGAGCAGTTCTTC; CDR3: CASREPGQYNEQFF
D: NA; size: NA; length: 11; J: TRBJ2-7; V: TRBV7-8; DNA: TGTGCCAGCAGCTTATGGTCCGAGCAGTACTTC; CDR3: CASSLWSEQYF
D: NA; size: once; length: 16; J: TRBJ1-6; V: TRBV13; DNA: TGTGCCAGCAGCTTAGCTAGGGGTAGGGATAATTCACCCCTCCACTTT; CDR3: CASSLARGRDNSPLHF
D: NA; size: NA; length: 16; J: TRBJ1-2; V: TRBV9; DNA: TGTGCCAGCAGCGCTGGTGGGATCGGGGTCAGCTATGGCTACACCTTC; CDR3: CASSAGGIGVSYGYTF
D: NA; size: NA; length: 13; J: TRBJ1-2; V: TRBV27; DNA: TGTGCCAGCAGTTTACGGGACTCTTATGGCCACACCTTC; CDR3: CASSLRDSYGHTF
D: TRBD1; size: NA; length: 14; J: TRBJ1-2; V: TRBV5-6; DNA: TGTGCCAGCAGCCTGGGACAGGCAAACTATGGCTACACCTTC; CDR3: CASSLGQANYGYTF
D: NA; size: NA; length: 16; J: TRBJ2-1; V: TRBV4-3; DNA: TGCGCCAGCAGCCAAGATAGGAGGCGGCTTAACAATGAGCAGTTCTTC; CDR3: CASSQDRRRLNNEQFF
D: TRBD1; size: NA; length: 16; J: TRBJ2-2; V: TRBV15; DNA: TGTGCCACCAGCTACCCCGGGACAGGGGACACCGGGGAGCTGTTTTTT; CDR3: CATSYPGTGDTGELFF
D: NA; size: NA; length: 14; J: TRBJ1-1; V: TRBV7-2; DNA: TGTGCCAGCCATGGGACTCAAACGAACACTGAAGCTTTCTTT; CDR3: CASHGTQTNTEAFF
D: TRBD1; size: NA; length: 15; J: TRBJ1-4; V: TRBV19; DNA: TGTGCCAGTAGTACGACAGGGGGCTCTAATGAAAAACTGTTTTTT; CDR3: CASSTTGGSNEKLFF
D: NA; size: NA; length: 14; J: TRBJ1-1; V: TRBV27; DNA: TGTGCCAGCAAAGGATGGGGGCCGGACACTGAAGCTTTCTTT; CDR3: CASKGWGPDTEAFF
D: TRBD1; size: NA; length: 13; J: TRBJ2-4; V: TRBV2; DNA: TGTGCCAGCAGCGGACAGGGGGATAACATTCAGTACTTC; CDR3: CASSGQGDNIQYF
D: NA; size: NA; length: 16; J: TRBJ2-1; V: TRBV25-1; DNA: TGTGCCAGCAGTGAATTACGGCCGGGGAGGACCAATGAGCAGTTCTTC; CDR3: CASSELRPGRTNEQFF
D: TRBD1; size: NA; length: 19; J: TRBJ1-1; V: TRBV9; DNA: TGTGCCAGCAGCGTAGGTACCGGGACAGGGCCCGGCGGGGACACTGAAGCTTTCTTT; CDR3: CASSVGTGTGPGGDTEAFF
D: TRBD1; size: NA; length: 16; J: TRBJ1-5; V: TRBV27; DNA: TGTGCCAGCAGTTTGAAGGGGACAGGGTTCCATCAGCCCCAGCATTTT; CDR3: CASSLKGTGFHQPQHF
D: NA; size: NA; length: 14; J: TRBJ2-1; V: TRBV4-1; DNA: TGCGCCAGCAGCCTGCTCGGACTCGGCAATGAGCAGTTCTTC; CDR3: CASSLLGLGNEQFF
D: TRBD1; size: NA; length: 14; J: TRBJ1-2; V: TRBV18; DNA: TGTGCCAGCTCACTAGGGACAGGAGTAAACGGCTACACCTTC; CDR3: CASSLGTGVNGYTF
D: TRBD1; size: NA; length: 14; J: TRBJ1-2; V: TRBV4-2; DNA: TGTGCCAGCAGCCAAGAACAGGGGAATAAGGGCTACACCTTC; CDR3: CASSQEQGNKGYTF
D: TRBD2; size: NA; length: 13; J: TRBJ2-7; V: TRBV6-5; DNA: TGTGCCAGCAGGCGGGGGGAAGATTCCGAGCAGTACTTC; CDR3: CASRRGEDSEQYF
D: TRBD2; size: NA; length: 15; J: TRBJ2-1; V: TRBV6-6; DNA: TGTGCCAGCCAGGGTTCGGGACTAGCTGTCAATGAGCAGTTCTTC; CDR3: CASQGSGLAVNEQFF
D: NA; size: once; length: 15; J: TRBJ2-7; V: TRBV28; DNA: TGTGCCAGCAGTCGATCCCTGGGGGCCACCTACGAGCAGTACTTC; CDR3: CASSRSLGATYEQYF
D: NA; size: NA; length: 15; J: TRBJ2-3; V: TRBV11-3; DNA: TGTGCCAGCAGCAAAGGAGGGAATCTGGTAGATACGCAGTATTTT; CDR3: CASSKGGNLVDTQYF
D: TRBD1; size: NA; length: 15; J: TRBJ2-7; V: TRBV5-5; DNA: TGTGCCAGCAGCCGATCCGGGACAGTGTCCTACGAGCAGTACTTC; CDR3: CASSRSGTVSYEQYF
D: NA; size: NA; length: 11; J: TRBJ2-7; V: TRBV19; DNA: TGTGCCAGTTACTATGCCGACGAGCAGTACTTC; CDR3: CASYYADEQYF
D: TRBD1; size: NA; length: 15; J: TRBJ2-3; V: TRBV11-1; DNA: TGTGCCAGCAGCCTGAGGACAGGGGGCCCGGATACGCAGTATTTT; CDR3: CASSLRTGGPDTQYF
D: TRBD2; size: NA; length: 16; J: TRBJ2-5; V: TRBV7-6; DNA: TGTGCCAGCAGCTTAGGAGGCAGCGGGGGTAGCGAGACCCAGTACTTC; CDR3: CASSLGGSGGSETQYF
D: NA; size: NA; length: 16; J: TRBJ2-5; V: TRBV4-2; DNA: TGTGCCAGCAGCCAAGGACCCCAGGGGCGCGTAGAGACCCAGTACTTC; CDR3: CASSQGPQGRVETQYF
D: NA; size: NA; length: 13; J: TRBJ1-1; V: TRBV4-1; DNA: TGCGCCAGCAGCCAAGATTTTACAAGAGAAGCTTTCTTT; CDR3: CASSQDFTREAFF
D: NA; size: NA; length: 17; J: TRBJ1-5; V: TRBV19; DNA: TGTGCCAGTAGTATTGGGGGGGGCTCATTAAGCAATCAGCCCCAGCATTTT; CDR3: CASSIGGGSLSNQPQHF
D: TRBD1; size: NA; length: 16; J: TRBJ2-3; V: TRBV5-5; DNA: TGTGCCAGCAGCCAAACCGACAGGGACATCACAGATACGCAGTATTTT; CDR3: CASSQTDRDITDTQYF